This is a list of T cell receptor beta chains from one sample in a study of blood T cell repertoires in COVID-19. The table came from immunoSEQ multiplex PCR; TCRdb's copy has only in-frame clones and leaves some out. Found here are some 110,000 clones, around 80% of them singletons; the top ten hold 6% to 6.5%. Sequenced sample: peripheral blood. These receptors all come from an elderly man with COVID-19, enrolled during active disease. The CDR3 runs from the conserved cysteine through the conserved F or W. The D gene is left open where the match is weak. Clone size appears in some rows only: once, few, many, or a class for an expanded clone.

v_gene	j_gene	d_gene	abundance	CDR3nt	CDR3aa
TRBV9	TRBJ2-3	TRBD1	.	TGTGCCAGCTCCTCTTGGACAGGGGGCGGAGATACGCAGTATTTT	CASSSWTGGGDTQYF
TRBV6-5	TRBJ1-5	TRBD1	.	TGTGCCAGCCGTCAGCACAGGGGGCTGAATCAGCCCCAGCATTTT	CASRQHRGLNQPQHF
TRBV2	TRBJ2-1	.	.	TGTGCCAGCAGTGACAGGGGATACAATGAGCAGTTCTTC	CASSDRGYNEQFF
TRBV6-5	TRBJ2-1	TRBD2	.	TGTGCCAGCAGGGGACTATTCCAGGTGGGGCAGTTCTTC	CASRGLFQVGQFF
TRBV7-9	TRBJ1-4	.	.	TGTGCCAGCAGCGGATCGGGACAAGAAAATGAAAAACTGTTTTTT	CASSGSGQENEKLFF
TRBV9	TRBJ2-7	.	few	TGTGCCAGCAGCGTAGAGGGAGACTCCTACGAGCAGTACTTC	CASSVEGDSYEQYF
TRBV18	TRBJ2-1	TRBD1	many	TGTGCCAGCTCACTCATACAGGGGTCGAGCTCCTACAATGAGCAGTTCTTC	CASSLIQGSSSYNEQFF
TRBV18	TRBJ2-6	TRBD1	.	TGTGCCAGCTCACCACAGGGGGCTGGTGGGGCCAACGTCCTGACTTTC	CASSPQGAGGANVLTF
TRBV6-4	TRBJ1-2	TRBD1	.	TGTGCCAGCAGTGACTCGACAGGGGGGCTAGGCTATGGCTACACCTTC	CASSDSTGGLGYGYTF
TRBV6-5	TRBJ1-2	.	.	TGTGCCAGCAGTTACTCGATTCCGGCCGCGCGGGGCTACACCTTC	CASSYSIPAARGYTF
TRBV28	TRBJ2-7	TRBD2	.	TGTGCCAGCAGTTTTGTAGCGGGCGGCTCCTACGAGCAGTACTTC	CASSFVAGGSYEQYF
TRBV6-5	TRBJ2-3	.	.	TGTGCCAGCAGTCCTTGGGCCACGCAGTATTTT	CASSPWATQYF
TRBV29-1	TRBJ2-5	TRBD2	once	TGCAGCGTTGTGAGGACTAGCGGGGGCCCGGAGACCCAGTACTTC	CSVVRTSGGPETQYF
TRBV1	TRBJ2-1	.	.	TGCACCAGCAGCCATATTCCTCCTAGCGGGAGCTCTGAGGTTGGGTACAATGAGCAGTTCTTC	CTSSHIPPSGSSEVGYNEQFF
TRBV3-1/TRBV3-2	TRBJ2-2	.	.	TGTGCCAGCAGCCAAGGGCTTGCGAACACCGGGGAGCTGTTTTTT	CASSQGLANTGELFF
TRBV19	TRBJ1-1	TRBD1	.	TGTGCCACCAACCCGGGACAGGGAAGGAGCGGCGCTGAAGCTTTCTTT	CATNPGQGRSGAEAFF
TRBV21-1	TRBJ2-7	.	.	TGTGCCAGCAGCAAATGTAGGAGACAGGAGCTTCAAGAGCAGTACTTC	CASSKCRRQELQEQYF
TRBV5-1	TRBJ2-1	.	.	TGCGCCAGCAGCTTGGGTCTGAGGATCTACAATGAGCAGTTCTTC	CASSLGLRIYNEQFF
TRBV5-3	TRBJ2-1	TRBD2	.	TGTGCCAGAAGCTTGTCGCGGACTAGCGGGAGTAGGTACAATGAGCAGTTCTTC	CARSLSRTSGSRYNEQFF
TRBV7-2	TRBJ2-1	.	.	TGTGCCAGCAGCTTAAGGTTGGGGGGAGTTGAGCAGTTCTTC	CASSLRLGGVEQFF
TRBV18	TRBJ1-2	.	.	TGTGCCAGCTCCCCCCAACAGGGACTAACGAACTATGGCTACACCTTC	CASSPQQGLTNYGYTF
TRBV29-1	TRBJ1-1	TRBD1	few	TGCAGCGCGCGGGACAGGGTGAACACTGAAGCTTTCTTT	CSARDRVNTEAFF
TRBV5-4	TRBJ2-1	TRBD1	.	TGTGCCAGCAGAGGACAGGTGAACAATGAGCAGTTCTTC	CASRGQVNNEQFF
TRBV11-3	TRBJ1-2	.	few	TGTGCCAGCCGTTTTGAAAGAGACAGGCTTACCTATGGCTACACCTTC	CASRFERDRLTYGYTF
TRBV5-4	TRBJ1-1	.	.	TGTGCCAGCAGCTTGAGGCGGGGTAAATTGAACACTGAAGCTTTCTTT	CASSLRRGKLNTEAFF
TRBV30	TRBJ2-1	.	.	TGTGCCTGGGACCCCCTTCGAGGGCGGCAGTTCTTC	CAWDPLRGRQFF
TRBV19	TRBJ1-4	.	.	TGTGCCAGTAGGCCGGGAACTAATGAAAAACTGTTTTTT	CASRPGTNEKLFF
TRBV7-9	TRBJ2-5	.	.	TGTGCCAGCACCGATGGAGGGAATAGGGAGACCCAGTACTTC	CASTDGGNRETQYF
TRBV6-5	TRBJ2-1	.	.	TGTGCCAGCAGAAAAGGGACTGGCGCGTTAGAACAGTTCTTC	CASRKGTGALEQFF
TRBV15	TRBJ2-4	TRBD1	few	TGTGCCACCAGCAGAGATGGGACAGGGTCTGGCATTCAGTACTTC	CATSRDGTGSGIQYF
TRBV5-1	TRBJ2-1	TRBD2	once	TGCGCCAGCAGCTTGGGACTAGCGGGCAATGAGCAGTTCTTC	CASSLGLAGNEQFF
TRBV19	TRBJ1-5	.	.	TGTGCCAGTATTGGAGGGGGCAATCAGCCCCAGCATTTT	CASIGGGNQPQHF
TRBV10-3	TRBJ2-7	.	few	TGTGCCATCAGGGACTTCTACGAGCAGTACTTC	CAIRDFYEQYF
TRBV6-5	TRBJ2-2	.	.	TGTGCCAGCAGTCCTTCGAACACCGGGGAGCTGTTTTTT	CASSPSNTGELFF
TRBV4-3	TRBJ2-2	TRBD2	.	TGCGCCAGCAGCCAGGGTCGCGGGCGGGAGGGCTTCGGGGAGCTGTTTTTT	CASSQGRGREGFGELFF
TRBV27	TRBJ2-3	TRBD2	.	TGTGCCAGCAGTTTCGGACTAGCGGGCACCCCGACAGATACGCAGTATTTT	CASSFGLAGTPTDTQYF
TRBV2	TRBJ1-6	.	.	TGTGCCAGCAGTGTAGGGAGCTCCTATAATTCACCCCTCCACTTT	CASSVGSSYNSPLHF
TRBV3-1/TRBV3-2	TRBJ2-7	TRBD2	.	TGTGCCAGCAGCCGAAGGGAGGGGTACGAGCAGTACTTC	CASSRREGYEQYF
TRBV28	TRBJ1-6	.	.	TGTGCCAGCAGCCGACACTGGACAGACCTTAATTCACCCCTCCACTTT	CASSRHWTDLNSPLHF
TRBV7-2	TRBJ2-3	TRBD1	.	TGTGCCAGCAGCTCCGGGACAGTTCACACAGATACGCAGTATTTT	CASSSGTVHTDTQYF
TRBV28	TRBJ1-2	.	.	TGTGCCAGCAGTTCTACCGTCTATGGCTACACCTTC	CASSSTVYGYTF
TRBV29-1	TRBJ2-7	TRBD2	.	TGCAGCTTCCCGGAGACTAGCGGGACCCTCCGGTACGAGCAGTACTTC	CSFPETSGTLRYEQYF
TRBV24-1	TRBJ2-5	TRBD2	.	TGTGCCACCAGTGAACAAGCGGGAGTGAACCAGTACTTC	CATSEQAGVNQYF
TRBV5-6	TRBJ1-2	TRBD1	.	TGTGCCAGCAGCCCGATTCCGGGACAGGGCTTATATGGCTACACCTTC	CASSPIPGQGLYGYTF
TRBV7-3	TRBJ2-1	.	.	TGTGCCAGCAGCCTCGGACAGAAGCGGTTCTTC	CASSLGQKRFF
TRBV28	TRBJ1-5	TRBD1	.	TGTGCCAGCAGTACCTCGACAGGGGGGGAACAGCCCCAGCATTTT	CASSTSTGGEQPQHF